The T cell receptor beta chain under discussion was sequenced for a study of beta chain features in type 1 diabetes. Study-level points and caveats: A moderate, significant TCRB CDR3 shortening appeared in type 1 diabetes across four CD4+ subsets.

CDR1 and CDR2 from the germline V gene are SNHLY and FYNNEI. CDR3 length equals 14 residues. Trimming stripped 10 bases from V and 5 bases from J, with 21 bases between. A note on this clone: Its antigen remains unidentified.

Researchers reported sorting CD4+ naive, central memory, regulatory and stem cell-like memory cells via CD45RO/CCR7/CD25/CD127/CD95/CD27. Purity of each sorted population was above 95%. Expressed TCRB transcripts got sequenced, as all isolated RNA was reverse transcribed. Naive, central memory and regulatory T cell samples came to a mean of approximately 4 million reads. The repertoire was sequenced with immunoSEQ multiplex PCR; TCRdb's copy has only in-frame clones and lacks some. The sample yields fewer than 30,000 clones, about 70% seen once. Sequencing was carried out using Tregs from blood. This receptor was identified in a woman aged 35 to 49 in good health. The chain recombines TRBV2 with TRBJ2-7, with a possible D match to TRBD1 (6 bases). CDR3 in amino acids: CATQGRTTRNEQYF. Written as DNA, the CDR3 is TGTGCCACCCAGGGGCGGACAACACGCAACGAGCAGTACTTC.